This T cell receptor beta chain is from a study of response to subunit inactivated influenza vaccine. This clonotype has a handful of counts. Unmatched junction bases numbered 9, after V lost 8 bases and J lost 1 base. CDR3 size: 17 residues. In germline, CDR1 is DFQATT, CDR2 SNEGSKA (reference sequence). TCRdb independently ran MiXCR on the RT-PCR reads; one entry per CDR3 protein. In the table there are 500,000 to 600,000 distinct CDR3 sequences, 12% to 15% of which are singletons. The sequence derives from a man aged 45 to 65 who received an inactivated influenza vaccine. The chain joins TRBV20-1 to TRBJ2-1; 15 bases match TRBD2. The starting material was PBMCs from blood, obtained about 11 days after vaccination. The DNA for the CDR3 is TGCAGTCAACGAGGGGGACTAGCGGGGGGATCCTACAATGAGCAGTTCTTC. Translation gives CSQRGGLAGGSYNEQFF.